One sample yielded the 8 T cell receptor beta chains listed below, sequenced in a study of OX40 agonist ivuxolimab in advanced cancers. This table comes from immunoSEQ multiplex PCR, and its TCRdb copy is limited to in-frame clones, with some not included. The sample has around 41,000 clones; approximately 90% are singletons. The sample here was CD4+ or CD8+ T cells sorted from blood, taken in a trial of the OX40 agonist ivuxolimab. The origin of the receptors is an adult with an advanced solid tumor such as melanoma, head and neck, liver or kidney cancer.

Within the sample, this clone is medium-sized (0.01 to 0.1%). This chain uses TRBV25-1 with TRBJ2-7; no reliable D call. The V gene's germline CDR1 is MGHDK and CDR2 SYGVNS. The CDR3 is made up of 14 amino acids. Trimming removed 3 bases from V and 5 bases from J, with 14 bases in between. The CDR3 loop is CASSDWAEPHEQYF. The CDR3 region has the DNA TGTGCCAGCAGTGATTGGGCCGAGCCACACGAGCAGTACTTC.

V and J are TRBV7-2 and TRBJ2-7; 7 bases are shared with TRBD2. The CDR3 loop spans 14 amino acids. V dropped 2 bases and J dropped 2; count of bases not matched to a gene: 3. CDR1 SGHTA and CDR2 FQGNSA come from the germline V gene. The DNA for the CDR3 is TGTGCCAGCAGCTTAATACTAGCGACCTACGAGCAGTACTTC. Translated: CASSLILATYEQYF.

On this clone: Different DNA sequences within this sample yield the same CDR3. This chain connects TRBV11-2 to TRBJ2-3; maybe TRBD2 (6 bases). The CDR3 consists of 14 residues. The ends were cut back, 5 bases at V and 1 base at J, with 10 bases in the middle. In germline, CDR1 is SGHAT, CDR2 FQNNGV. The DNA of the CDR3 is TGTGCCAGCAGCCCCGGGACTGGCACAGATACGCAGTATTTT. Its translation is CASSPGTGTDTQYF.

This sequence joins TRBV6-6 and TRBJ1-4; D gene ambiguous. Trimming took off 4 bases at V and 0 bases at J, with 9 bases between the two ends. CDR1 is MNHNY and CDR2 is SVGAGI in the germline V gene (reference sequence). The length of the CDR3 is 15 residues. The CDR3, as DNA: TGTGCCAGCAGTTTAGAGGGCGCAACTAATGAAAAACTGTTTTTT. Translating it yields CASSLEGATNEKLFF.

This sequence joins TRBV7-9 and TRBJ2-2, with D hard to call. Germline V gene data show CDR1 as SEHNR and CDR2 as FQNEAQ (reference sequence). V shed 8 bases and J shed 0 bases, with 13 bases lying between them. The CDR3 spans 15 residues. CDR3 bases: TGTGCCAGCGAACACATAATTCCGAACACCGGGGAGCTGTTTTTT. The encoded protein is CASEHIIPNTGELFF.

This chain uses TRBV7-6 with TRBJ2-3, with 13 positions matching TRBD2. This CDR3 is 20 amino acids long. V shed 1 base, J shed 2 bases, and the junction held 12 bases outside the gene matches. The germline gives CDR1 SGHVS, CDR2 FNYEAQ. CDR3 residues: CASSLETSGRSTLPTDTQYF. The CDR3 nucleotides are TGTGCCAGCAGCTTAGAGACTAGCGGGAGGTCTACCCTACCCACAGATACGCAGTATTTT. The whole variable domain, remainder taken from reference TRBV7-6 and TRBJ2-3, is GAGVSQSPRYKVTKRGQDVALRCDPISGHVSLYWYRQALGQGPEFLTYFNYEAQQDKSGLPNDRFSAERPEGSISTLTIQRTEQRDSAMYRCASSLETSGRSTLPTDTQYFGPGTRLTVL.

This clone was seen once. A read error may produce the germline difference seen at one junction end. CDR3 residues: CASRGGPGDNHGYTF. For the CDR3, the DNA is TGTGCCAGCAGGGGGGGGCCAGGGGATAACCATGGCTACACCTTC. The V call is TRBV28, the J call TRBJ1-2, with D possibly being TRBD1 (6 bases). This CDR3 contains 15 residues. The germline gives CDR1 MDHEN, CDR2 SYDVKM.

The chain recombines TRBV7-8 with TRBJ2-3; the D gene could be TRBD1 or TRBD2 (5 bases each). The germline V gene has CDR1 SGHVS and CDR2 FQNEAQ. Between the trimmed V and J ends, which lost 6 bases and 4 bases, there was a span of 17 bases. The CDR3 spans 15 residues. CDR3 in amino acids: CASSLLGAAADTQYF. The DNA of the CDR3 is TGTGCCAGCAGTCTACTCGGGGCGGCGGCAGATACGCAGTATTTT.